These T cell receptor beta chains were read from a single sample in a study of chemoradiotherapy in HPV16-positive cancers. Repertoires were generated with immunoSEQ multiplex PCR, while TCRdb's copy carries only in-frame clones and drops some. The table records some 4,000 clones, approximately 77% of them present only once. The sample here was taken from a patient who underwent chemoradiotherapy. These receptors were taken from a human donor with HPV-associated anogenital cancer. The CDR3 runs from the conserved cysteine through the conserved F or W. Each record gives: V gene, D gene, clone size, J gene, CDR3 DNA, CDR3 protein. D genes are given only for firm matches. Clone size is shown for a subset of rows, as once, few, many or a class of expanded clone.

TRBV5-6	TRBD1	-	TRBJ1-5	TGTGCCAGCAGCAAGGGACAGGGGGGTCAGCCCCAGCATTTT	CASSKGQGGQPQHF
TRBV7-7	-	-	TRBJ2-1	TGTGCTAGCAGGTCAGGGTACAATGAGCAGTTCTTC	CASRSGYNEQFF
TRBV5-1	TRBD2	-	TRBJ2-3	TGCGCCAGCAGCTTGGTCCTTACTAGCGGGGCGGGAGATACGCAGTATTTT	CASSLVLTSGAGDTQYF
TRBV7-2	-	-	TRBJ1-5	TGTGCCAGCAGCCCAGATAGCAATCAGCCCCAGCATTTT	CASSPDSNQPQHF
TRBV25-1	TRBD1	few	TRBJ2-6	TGTGCCAGCAGTCCCCGAGGCAGGGGGTCTGGGGCCAACGTCCTGACTTTC	CASSPRGRGSGANVLTF
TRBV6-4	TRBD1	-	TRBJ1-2	TGTGCCAGCAGTCCTGATCCAGACAGGGGAGGTAGTGGCTACACCTTC	CASSPDPDRGGSGYTF
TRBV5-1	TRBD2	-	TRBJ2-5	TGCGCCAGCAGCCGGCGCTCGGGACTAGCGGGAGTCGGGGGAGAAGAGACCCAGTACTTC	CASSRRSGLAGVGGEETQYF
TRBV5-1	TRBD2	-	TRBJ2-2	TGCGCCAGCAGCCAATTAGCGGGAGATTTCACCGGGGAGCTGTTTTTT	CASSQLAGDFTGELFF
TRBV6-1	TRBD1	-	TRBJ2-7	TGTGCCAGCAGTGGGTCCGGGACAGGGAAAAACGAGCAGTACTTC	CASSGSGTGKNEQYF
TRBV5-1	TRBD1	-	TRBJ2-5	TGCGCCAGCAGCTCGGACAGGGTTGGGCAAGAGACCCAGTACTTC	CASSSDRVGQETQYF
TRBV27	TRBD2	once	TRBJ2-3	TGTGCCAGCAGCTCGGGATGGGGTAGCGGGAGAGTGGGCGCAGATACGCAGTATTTT	CASSSGWGSGRVGADTQYF
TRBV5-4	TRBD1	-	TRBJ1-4	TGTGCCAGCAGCTGGGGACAGCCGGCAACTAATGAAAAACTGTTTTTT	CASSWGQPATNEKLFF
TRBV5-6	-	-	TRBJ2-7	TGTGCCAGCAGCTTGGGAAGGTTCGAGGGCGAGCAGTACTTC	CASSLGRFEGEQYF
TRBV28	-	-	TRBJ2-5	TGTGCCAGCAGTTTTGGTTGGCAGGAGTACCAAGAGACCCAGTACTTC	CASSFGWQEYQETQYF
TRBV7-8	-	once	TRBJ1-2	TGTGCCAGCAGCCCGCGTCATGGCTATGGCTACACCTTC	CASSPRHGYGYTF
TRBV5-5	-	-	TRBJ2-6	TGTGCCAGCAGCCCGACCTCCGGGTTCCTCTCTGGGGCCAACGTCCTGACTTTC	CASSPTSGFLSGANVLTF
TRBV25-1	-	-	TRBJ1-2	TGTGCCAGCAGTGATTGGGTTGGCCGGATTTATGGCTACACCTTC	CASSDWVGRIYGYTF
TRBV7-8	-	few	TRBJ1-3	TGTGCCAGCAGCGCGCAGGGGCAAGGAAACACCATATATTTT	CASSAQGQGNTIYF
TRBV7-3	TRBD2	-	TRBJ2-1	TGTGCCAGCAGCTTAACGATGGCGGGGGGGCGCTACAATGAGCAGTTCTTC	CASSLTMAGGRYNEQFF
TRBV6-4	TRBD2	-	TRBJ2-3	TGTGCCAGCAGTCTTAGCGGGGGGGCGTCAGATACGCAGTATTTT	CASSLSGGASDTQYF
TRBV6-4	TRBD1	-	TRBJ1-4	TGTGCCAGCAGGCCAGGACAGGGATGGCCGTCGACTAATGAAAAACTGTTTTTT	CASRPGQGWPSTNEKLFF
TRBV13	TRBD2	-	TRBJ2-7	TGTGCCAGCAGCCGGTTGGGACTAGCGGCCGCCTACGAGCAGTACTTC	CASSRLGLAAAYEQYF
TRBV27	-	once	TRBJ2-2	TGTGCCAGCAGTACCGGCTTGAACACCGGGGAGCTGTTTTTT	CASSTGLNTGELFF
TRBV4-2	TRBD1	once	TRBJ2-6	TGTGCCAGCAGCCAAGAGACAGGGGGCGCTGGGGCCAACGTCCTGACTTTC	CASSQETGGAGANVLTF
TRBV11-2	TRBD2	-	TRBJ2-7	TGTGCCAGCGGACGACTAGCGGGTCCCTACGAGCAGTACTTC	CASGRLAGPYEQYF
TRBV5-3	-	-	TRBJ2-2	TGTGCCAGAAGCTTCCGGCCCGCGAACACCGGGGAGCTGTTTTTT	CARSFRPANTGELFF
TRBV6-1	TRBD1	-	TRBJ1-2	TGTGCCAGCAGTGTGGGACAGGGAGGTGGCTACACCTTC	CASSVGQGGGYTF
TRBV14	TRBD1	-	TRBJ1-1	TGTGCCAGCAGCCAAGAAGCAGGGGGTGAAGCTTTCTTT	CASSQEAGGEAFF
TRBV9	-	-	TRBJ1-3	TGTGCCAGCAGCCCCACCGGGTACTTGACTGGAAACACCATATATTTT	CASSPTGYLTGNTIYF
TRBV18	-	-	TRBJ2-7	TGTGCCAGCTCACCACCAGCTAGCGCTAACTACGAGCAGTACTTC	CASSPPASANYEQYF
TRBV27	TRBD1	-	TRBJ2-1	TGTGCCAGCAGTAAAACCCGGACAGGGTCCTACAATGAGCAGTTCTTC	CASSKTRTGSYNEQFF
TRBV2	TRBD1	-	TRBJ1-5	TGTGCCAGCAGGGGGGACAGGGGATTCAATCAGCCCCAGCATTTT	CASRGDRGFNQPQHF
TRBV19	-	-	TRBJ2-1	TGTGCCACGGACAGTCTGGGCAATGAGCAGTTCTTC	CATDSLGNEQFF
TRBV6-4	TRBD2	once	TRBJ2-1	TGTGCCAGCAGTGAAGCGGGGGGCTCCTACAATGAGCAGTTCTTC	CASSEAGGSYNEQFF
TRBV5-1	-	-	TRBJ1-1	TGCGCCAGCAGCTTTTCTAGGAACACTGAAGCTTTCTTT	CASSFSRNTEAFF
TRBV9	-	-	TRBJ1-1	TGTGCCAGCAGCGTAGCTCAGGACACTGGAGCTTTCTTT	CASSVAQDTGAFF
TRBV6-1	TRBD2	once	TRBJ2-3	TGTGCCAGCAGTGAGGGCGGGAGGGCCTTAGATACGCAGTATTTT	CASSEGGRALDTQYF
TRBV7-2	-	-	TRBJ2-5	TGTGCCAGCAGCTTTGGGGGTTCGTCCGAAGAGACCCAGTACTTC	CASSFGGSSEETQYF
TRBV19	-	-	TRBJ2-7	TGTGCCAGTAGGTACGCGGGCGGAGGACTTTACGAGCAGTACTTC	CASRYAGGGLYEQYF
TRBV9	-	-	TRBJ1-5	TGTGCCAGCCCAAGGGAGGAGGGATGCAATCAGCCCCAGCATTTT	CASPREEGCNQPQHF
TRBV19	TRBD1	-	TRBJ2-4	TGTGCCAGTAGCCAAATACAGGGGAAGCTGTACTTC	CASSQIQGKLYF
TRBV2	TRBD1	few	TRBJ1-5	TGTGCCAGCAGACTGGACCGGGACAGGGTTGAACAGCCCCAGCATTTT	CASRLDRDRVEQPQHF
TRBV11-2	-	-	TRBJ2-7	TGTGCCAGCAGCTTGTCTGCAGGGCTCGTCTACGAGCAGTACTTC	CASSLSAGLVYEQYF
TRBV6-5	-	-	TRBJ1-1	TGTGCCAGCAGTGGGACGGCGAACACTGAAGCTTTCTTT	CASSGTANTEAFF
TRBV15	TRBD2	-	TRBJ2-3	TGTGCCACCGGGGGGGGGTATACGCAGTATTTT	CATGGGYTQYF
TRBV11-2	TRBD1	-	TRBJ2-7	TGTGCCAGCAGCGTATACAGGGGGGTCTTCTACGAGCAGTACTTC	CASSVYRGVFYEQYF